Listed below are T cell receptor beta chains from one sample, sequenced in a study of early T cells in non-severe SARS-CoV-2 infection. TCRdb independently ran MiXCR on the 5' RACE reads; one entry per CDR3 protein. The table has approximately 83,000 distinct CDR3 sequences, over 12% seen once. Sequencing was carried out using whole blood. These receptors were obtained from an adult who was a healthcare worker with PCR-confirmed SARS-CoV-2 infection or an uninfected control (not recorded which). Both conserved end residues are part of each CDR3. D genes are given only for firm matches. Not every row has a clone size; where given, it reads once, few, many or a size class.

J: TRBJ2-1; V: TRBV12-3/TRBV12-4; D: -; size: many; DNA: TGTGCCAGCAGCTCCCGACAGATCCCGGATGAGCAGTTCTTC; CDR3: CASSSRQIPDEQFF
J: TRBJ2-7; V: TRBV3-1; D: -; size: few; DNA: TGTGCCAGCAGCTGGGACGGCGAGCAGTACTTC; CDR3: CASSWDGEQYF
J: TRBJ2-3; V: TRBV12-3/TRBV12-4; D: TRBD2; size: many; DNA: TGTGCCAGCAGTTTAGGGACTAGCAGGGGCACAGATACGCAGTATTTT; CDR3: CASSLGTSRGTDTQYF
J: TRBJ2-7; V: TRBV18; D: -; size: -; DNA: TGTGCCAGCTCACGGGGTGGGGGAAGAGAGCAGTACTTC; CDR3: CASSRGGGREQYF
J: TRBJ2-2; V: TRBV29-1; D: TRBD1; size: many; DNA: TGCAGCGTGGGACAGGGGGCGGTAAACACCGGGGAGCTGTTTTTT; CDR3: CSVGQGAVNTGELFF
J: TRBJ1-1; V: TRBV20-1; D: -; size: few; DNA: TGCAGTGCTAGATCAGGGGTCGGCACTGAAGCTTTCTTT; CDR3: CSARSGVGTEAFF
J: TRBJ2-6; V: TRBV6-1; D: -; size: -; DNA: TGTGCCATCGAGTTTGGTTCTGGGGCCAACGTCCTGACTTTC; CDR3: CAIEFGSGANVLTF
J: TRBJ2-7; V: TRBV12-3/TRBV12-4; D: -; size: -; DNA: TGTGCCAGCGGTGACTGGGCCAAAGGCGAGCAGTACTTC; CDR3: CASGDWAKGEQYF
J: TRBJ2-7; V: TRBV30; D: -; size: -; DNA: TGTGCCTGGGAGACCGGGACAACTTCCTACGAGCAGTACTTC; CDR3: CAWETGTTSYEQYF
J: TRBJ2-4; V: TRBV20-1; D: -; size: many; DNA: TGCAGTGCTCGCGAGTTGCGGGGGCCGGGAGGCATTCAGTACTTC; CDR3: CSARELRGPGGIQYF
J: TRBJ2-7; V: TRBV28; D: -; size: -; DNA: TGTGCCAGCAGCCGCGATCCCCAGAGCTCCTACGAGCAGTACTTC; CDR3: CASSRDPQSSYEQYF
J: TRBJ1-2; V: TRBV29-1; D: TRBD1; size: -; DNA: TGCAGCGTTGAAGACGGGGACAGGACTTATGGCTACACCTTC; CDR3: CSVEDGDRTYGYTF
J: TRBJ2-1; V: TRBV27; D: -; size: many; DNA: TGTGCCAGCAGTCCCGAAGGGGTCCCATACAATGAGCAGTTCTTC; CDR3: CASSPEGVPYNEQFF
J: TRBJ1-5; V: TRBV19; D: -; size: -; DNA: TGTGCCAGTAGTTCGCAGCATTCGGAGCCCCAGCATTTT; CDR3: CASSSQHSEPQHF
J: TRBJ1-1; V: TRBV3-1; D: -; size: -; DNA: TGTGCCAGCAGCCAAGTGGACAGCCCGAACACTGAAGCTTTCTTT; CDR3: CASSQVDSPNTEAFF
J: TRBJ2-2; V: TRBV7-8; D: -; size: few; DNA: TGTGCCAGCAGCTACCCGAGTGGGGGGCGGTTCATCGGGGAGCTGTTTTTT; CDR3: CASSYPSGGRFIGELFF
J: TRBJ2-2; V: TRBV4-2; D: TRBD2; size: few; DNA: TGTGCCAGCAGCCCAAAACTAGCGGGAGGGCCTTATATCGGGGAGCTGTTTTTT; CDR3: CASSPKLAGGPYIGELFF
J: TRBJ2-7; V: TRBV6-5; D: TRBD2; size: many; DNA: TGTGCCAGCAGTTCCACTGGATCGTTAGGACTAGCCTCCTACGAGCAGTACTTC; CDR3: CASSSTGSLGLASYEQYF
J: TRBJ2-2; V: TRBV6-5; D: -; size: -; DNA: TGTGCCAGCAGTTATTCACTAGCCCCCACCGGGGAGCTGTTTTTT; CDR3: CASSYSLAPTGELFF
J: TRBJ2-1; V: TRBV20-1; D: -; size: -; DNA: TGCAGTGCTTTCATCAGGGGAGAGTCCTACAATGAGCAGTTCTTC; CDR3: CSAFIRGESYNEQFF
J: TRBJ1-6; V: TRBV20-1; D: -; size: many; DNA: TGCAGTGCTAGAGATCTAGTAGGCGCTGCTAGTTCACCCCTCCACTTT; CDR3: CSARDLVGAASSPLHF
J: TRBJ2-5; V: TRBV20-1; D: -; size: few; DNA: TGCAGTGCTGGGGGTGTGAGGGCAGAGACCCAGTACTTC; CDR3: CSAGGVRAETQYF
J: TRBJ1-4; V: TRBV11-3; D: TRBD1; size: few; DNA: TGTGCCAGCAGCGCGGGACAGGGTAATGAAAAACTGTTTTTT; CDR3: CASSAGQGNEKLFF
J: TRBJ2-2; V: TRBV24-1; D: -; size: few; DNA: TGTGCCACCAGTGATGTACGGGGTAACACCGGGGAGCTGTTTTTT; CDR3: CATSDVRGNTGELFF
J: TRBJ2-7; V: TRBV6-2/TRBV6-3; D: -; size: -; DNA: TGTGCCAGCAGCTGGGCCCTTTACGAGCAGTACTTC; CDR3: CASSWALYEQYF
J: TRBJ1-5; V: TRBV2; D: -; size: many; DNA: TGTGCCAGCACAGCAGGGTTTAGCAATCAGCCCCAGCATTTT; CDR3: CASTAGFSNQPQHF
J: TRBJ2-1; V: TRBV6-2/TRBV6-3; D: TRBD1; size: -; DNA: TGTGCCAGCAGTTACGGACAGGAGTACAATGAGCAGTTCTTC; CDR3: CASSYGQEYNEQFF
J: TRBJ1-6; V: TRBV18; D: -; size: few; DNA: TGTGCCAGCTCATCGGGGACGGCTTATAATTCACCCCTCCACTTT; CDR3: CASSSGTAYNSPLHF
J: TRBJ1-1; V: TRBV30; D: -; size: -; DNA: TGTGCCTGGGGAGGTAGGACCGGTGAAGCTTTCTTT; CDR3: CAWGGRTGEAFF
J: TRBJ2-7; V: TRBV7-2; D: TRBD1; size: many; DNA: TGTGCCAGCAGCTTGCAACAGGGGGCAGCCTACGAGCAGTACTTC; CDR3: CASSLQQGAAYEQYF
J: TRBJ2-1; V: TRBV20-1; D: TRBD2; size: few; DNA: TGCAGTGCTAAAGTAGCGGGGGGGCCGAGTGAGCAGTTCTTC; CDR3: CSAKVAGGPSEQFF
J: TRBJ2-4; V: TRBV7-3; D: -; size: few; DNA: TGTGCCAGCAGCCCCGCGGGCGGCAAAAACATTCAGTACTTC; CDR3: CASSPAGGKNIQYF
J: TRBJ2-7; V: TRBV28; D: TRBD2; size: few; DNA: TGTGCCAGCAGTCCCCGGACTAGCGCCGACTACGAGCAGTACTTC; CDR3: CASSPRTSADYEQYF
J: TRBJ1-6; V: TRBV18; D: TRBD1; size: -; DNA: TGTGCCAGCTCAGAAAGGGACAGGGCAAATTCACCCCTCCACTTT; CDR3: CASSERDRANSPLHF
J: TRBJ2-7; V: TRBV24-1; D: -; size: -; DNA: TGTGCCACCAGTGATAATGACAGCCAGAGTGTCGACGAGCAGTACTTC; CDR3: CATSDNDSQSVDEQYF
J: TRBJ2-7; V: TRBV12-3/TRBV12-4; D: TRBD1; size: -; DNA: TGTGCCAGCAGTCCGGACAGGGTTAACGAGCAGTACTTC; CDR3: CASSPDRVNEQYF
J: TRBJ2-5; V: TRBV13; D: TRBD2; size: -; DNA: TGTGCCAGCAACCACCCCGGGACTAGCGGGGGGGCCGGGGAGACCCAGTACTTC; CDR3: CASNHPGTSGGAGETQYF
J: TRBJ1-2; V: TRBV3-1; D: -; size: -; DNA: TGTGCCAGCAGCCAAGAAGGCGGGTCCTATGGCTACACCTTC; CDR3: CASSQEGGSYGYTF
J: TRBJ2-1; V: TRBV9; D: -; size: -; DNA: TGTGCCAGCAGCGTAGAAGGTACCCCCAATGAGCAGTTCTTC; CDR3: CASSVEGTPNEQFF
J: TRBJ2-1; V: TRBV30; D: TRBD2; size: few; DNA: TGTGCCTGGGCCAGACTAGCGAATGAGCAGTTCTTC; CDR3: CAWARLANEQFF
J: TRBJ2-1; V: TRBV3-1; D: -; size: many; DNA: TGTGCCAGCAGCCCACAGGGAGCTGAGCAGTTCTTC; CDR3: CASSPQGAEQFF
J: TRBJ2-7; V: TRBV5-1; D: TRBD2; size: many; DNA: TGCGCCAGCAGCCCCCTAGCGGGGGGCACCTACGAGCAGTACTTC; CDR3: CASSPLAGGTYEQYF
J: TRBJ1-3; V: TRBV20-1; D: -; size: many; DNA: TGCAGTGCTAGCGGACTGGCTCAGACATATTTT; CDR3: CSASGLAQTYF
J: TRBJ2-7; V: TRBV6-5; D: TRBD1; size: many; DNA: TGTGCCAGCAGTTCCCTGAACAGGGGACGGCCCTACGAGCAGTACTTC; CDR3: CASSSLNRGRPYEQYF
J: TRBJ2-7; V: TRBV20-1; D: -; size: many; DNA: TGCAGTGCTAGAGACCTAACCGCCTACGAGCAGTACTTC; CDR3: CSARDLTAYEQYF
J: TRBJ2-2; V: TRBV7-6; D: -; size: many; DNA: TGTGCCAGCAGCTCCGGACTAAACACCGGGGAGCTGTTTTTT; CDR3: CASSSGLNTGELFF
J: TRBJ2-7; V: TRBV27; D: -; size: -; DNA: TGTGCCAGCCGCACAGGGTACTCCTACGAGCAGTACTTC; CDR3: CASRTGYSYEQYF
J: TRBJ1-1; V: TRBV7-9; D: -; size: many; DNA: TGTGCCAGCAGCCCTGGGACATTCACTGAAGCTTTCTTT; CDR3: CASSPGTFTEAFF
J: TRBJ1-2; V: TRBV7-9; D: TRBD1; size: many; DNA: TGTGCCAGCAGCATCGGACAGGGTCTTGGCTACACCTTC; CDR3: CASSIGQGLGYTF
J: TRBJ2-1; V: TRBV30; D: TRBD1; size: many; DNA: TGTGCCTGGAGGTCACAGGGGGTTACCTACAATGAGCAGTTCTTC; CDR3: CAWRSQGVTYNEQFF
J: TRBJ2-5; V: TRBV18; D: -; size: few; DNA: TGTGCCAGCTCACAACGGGGAGGTGCAGAGACCCAGTACTTC; CDR3: CASSQRGGAETQYF
J: TRBJ2-7; V: TRBV20-1; D: -; size: many; DNA: TGCAGTGCTAGAGTAGGCCGGGAGCAGTACTTC; CDR3: CSARVGREQYF
J: TRBJ2-2; V: TRBV7-3; D: -; size: many; DNA: TGTGCCAGCAGCTTTTTGGGCCCGACCGGGGAGCTGTTTTTT; CDR3: CASSFLGPTGELFF
J: TRBJ1-2; V: TRBV29-1; D: TRBD1; size: many; DNA: TGCAGCGTTGAAGACCCTTCTCGGGACAGAAGGGGCTACACCTTC; CDR3: CSVEDPSRDRRGYTF
J: TRBJ1-1; V: TRBV12-3/TRBV12-4; D: -; size: many; DNA: TGTGCCAGCAGTCTCTGGGACAAGAACACTGAAGCTTTCTTT; CDR3: CASSLWDKNTEAFF
J: TRBJ2-7; V: TRBV5-1; D: TRBD1; size: -; DNA: TGCGCCAGCAGCTTGGAGAGGATAACAGGGGTGGAGCAGTACTTC; CDR3: CASSLERITGVEQYF
J: TRBJ2-2; V: TRBV19; D: TRBD1; size: many; DNA: TGTGCCAGTAGTACCGCCGGGACAGGGAGCACCGGGGAGCTGTTTTTT; CDR3: CASSTAGTGSTGELFF
J: TRBJ2-1; V: TRBV25-1; D: -; size: few; DNA: TGTGCCAGCAGTCTCCCCTCCAGGAGCAACAATGAGCAGTTCTTC; CDR3: CASSLPSRSNNEQFF